This T cell receptor beta chain is from a study of T-cell reconstitution after alpha-beta-depleted transplantation in children (dated by TCRdb to the mid-2010s). Concerning the study at large: Using TCR repertoire profiling, the study quantitatively followed how T-cell immune reconstitution unfolded in children after TCRalphabeta/CD19-depleted allogeneic hematopoietic cell transplantation.

Broad study findings and their caveats: The frequencies of hyperexpanded clones fell over the following months, and after one year, T-cell counts and TCRbeta diversity were mostly attributed to newly produced T cells. The apparently early recovery of alphabetaT-cell counts about two months after transplant reportedly depended on only several hundred rapidly expanded clones that came from non-depleted graft cells. In some patients, high TCRbeta diversity at day 60 was attributed to recipient T cells and intrathymic progenitors that had survived conditioning.

Libraries were made using PCR. The sequencer listed for this sample is Illumina HiSeq 2500. To normalize quantification of the TCRbeta repertoire, the TCR libraries were built with molecular barcoding that relied on unique molecular identifiers. In TCRdb, the public reads were trimmed at Q25 with fastp and aligned with MiXCR, with productive beta chains retained. Rows with a matching CDR3 protein are joined into one entry that keeps the most common DNA and genes. The sample has about 31,000 distinct CDR3 sequences on record, 5% to 7% of them singletons. The top ten clones comprise 20% to 30% of the sample. What the time point label conveys for this sample: day 60 (about 2 months) after transplantation. Per the publication, the treatment or condition label means: allogeneic hematopoietic cell transplantation with graft depleted of TCRalphabeta T cells and CD19 B cells. TCRalphabeta/CD19-depleted allogeneic hematopoietic cell grafts were given to the transplant recipients, all of whom were children.

From the cysteine up to the phenylalanine, the CDR3 has a length of 14 residues. Only the CDR3 portion is preserved as DNA: 42 bases, with reading frame beginning at the first base. Via the germline V gene (reference sequence), CDR1 is SEHNR and CDR2 FQNEAQ. V gives up 5 bases and J gives up 3 bases, and the segment between their germline ends measures 12 bases. This clonotype was recorded many times. Its specific antigen is unknown. No much larger clonotype is one base removed from it; base qualities were not supplied. This sequence was found in a child less than two years old who had a stem cell transplant for acute myeloid leukemia, so the T cells may come from the graft donor. The material was peripheral blood, obtained 60 days after TCRalphabeta/CD19-depleted stem cell transplant. The V and J genes are TRBV7-9 and TRBJ2-3; a confident D gene designation cannot be given. The base sequence is TGTGCCAGCAGCCTAGGCCCCGGGACAGATACGCAGTATTTT. Translated, it gives CASSLGPGTDTQYF.